This T cell receptor (beta chain) emerged from a study of T-cell memory formation after mild COVID-19. General study findings and limits: Cross-reactive memory appears to have joined, as suggested by some responding clones showing up in pre-infection memory. SARS-CoV-2 specificity of second-wave clones peaking day 37 was unconfirmed.

TCRdb re-called the 5' RACE reads through MiXCR, storing one row per CDR3 protein. This sample has 350,000 or so distinct CDR3 sequences; around a fifth occur once, and the top ten carry under 15%. To note about this clonotype: Its matching antigen is unknown.

CDR3 length equals 16 residues. Per germline, CDR1 SGHTA and CDR2 FQGNSA. V lost 0 bases and J lost 5; bases outside the gene matches: 7. Sequenced sample: PBMCs or a T cell subset sorted from them (not recorded which). The origin of this receptor is an adult woman who had mild COVID-19 (a few samples of this study predate the infection). Cell type and time point are not known. The rearrangement joins TRBV7-2 to TRBJ2-4, with TRBD1 matching 7 bases. The CDR3 here is CASSLAQRTGENIQYF. CDR3 coding DNA: TGTGCCAGCAGCTTAGCCCAGCGGACAGGCGAAAACATTCAGTACTTC.